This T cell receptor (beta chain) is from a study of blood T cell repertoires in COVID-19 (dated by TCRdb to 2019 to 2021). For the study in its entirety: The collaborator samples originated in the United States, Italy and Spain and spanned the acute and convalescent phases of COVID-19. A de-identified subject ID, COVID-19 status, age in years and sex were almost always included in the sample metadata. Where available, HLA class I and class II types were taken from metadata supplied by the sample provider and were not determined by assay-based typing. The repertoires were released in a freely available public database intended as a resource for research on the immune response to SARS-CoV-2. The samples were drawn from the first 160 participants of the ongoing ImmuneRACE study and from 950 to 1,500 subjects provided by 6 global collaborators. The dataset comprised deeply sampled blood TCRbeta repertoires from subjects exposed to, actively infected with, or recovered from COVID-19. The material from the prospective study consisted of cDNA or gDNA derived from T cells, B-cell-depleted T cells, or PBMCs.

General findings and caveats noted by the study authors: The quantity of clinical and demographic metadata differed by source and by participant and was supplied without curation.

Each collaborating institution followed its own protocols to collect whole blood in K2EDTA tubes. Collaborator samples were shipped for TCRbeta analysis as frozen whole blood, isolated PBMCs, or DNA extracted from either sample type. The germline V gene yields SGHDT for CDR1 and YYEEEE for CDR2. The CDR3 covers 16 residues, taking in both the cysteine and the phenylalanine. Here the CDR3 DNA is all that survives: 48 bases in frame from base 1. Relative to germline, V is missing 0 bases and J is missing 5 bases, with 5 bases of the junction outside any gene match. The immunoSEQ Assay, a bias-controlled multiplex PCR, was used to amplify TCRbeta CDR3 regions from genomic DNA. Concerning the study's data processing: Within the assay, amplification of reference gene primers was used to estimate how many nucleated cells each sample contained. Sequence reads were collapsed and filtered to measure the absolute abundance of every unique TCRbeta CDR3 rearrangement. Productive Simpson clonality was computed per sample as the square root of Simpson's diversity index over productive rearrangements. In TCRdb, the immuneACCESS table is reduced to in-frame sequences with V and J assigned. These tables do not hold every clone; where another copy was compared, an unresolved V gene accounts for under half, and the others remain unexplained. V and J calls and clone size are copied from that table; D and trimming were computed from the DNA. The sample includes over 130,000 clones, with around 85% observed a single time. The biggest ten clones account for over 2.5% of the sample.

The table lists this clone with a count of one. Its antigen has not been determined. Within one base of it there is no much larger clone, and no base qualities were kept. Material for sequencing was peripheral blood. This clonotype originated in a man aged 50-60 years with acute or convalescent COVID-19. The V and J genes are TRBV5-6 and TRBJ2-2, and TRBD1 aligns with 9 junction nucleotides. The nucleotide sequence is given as TGTGCCAGCAGCTTGGGGGACAGGGTCTATACCGGGGAGCTGTTTTTT. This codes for CASSLGDRVYTGELFF.